The entry below gives a single T cell receptor (beta chain) sequence along with its context. The V end lost 4 bases, the J end lost 1 base, and 13 bases lay between the germline ends. The CDR3 contains 15 residues. Germline V gives CDR1 MNHEY, CDR2 SVGAGI. TCRdb keeps only in-frame clones here, not all; method: immunoSEQ multiplex PCR. In the table there are about 75,000 clones, about 94% of which are singletons. The sample comes from a study of T cell changes during pregnancy in multiple sclerosis. This clonotype was sampled from a female donor with multiple sclerosis, enrolled in a pregnancy study. The chain has TRBV6-5 and TRBJ1-2, with D possibly matching TRBD1 (5 bases). Specimen: CD4+ T cells from peripheral blood mononuclear cells, collected after pregnancy. The CDR3 loop reads CASSWDLTVNYGYTF. In DNA form, the CDR3 reads TGTGCCAGCAGTTGGGATTTGACAGTTAACTATGGCTACACCTTC.